The clone carrying this T cell receptor (beta chain) was seen a handful of times. The CDR3 is 15 residues long. J was trimmed by 0 bases and V by 10 bases; bases with no gene match: 8. Germline loops: CDR1 MNHNS, CDR2 SASEGT. This sample was included in a study of T cells in Graves' hyperthyroidism and ophthalmopathy. Amplification targeted TCR beta CDR3 regions from RNA transcripts. An initial round of RT-PCR targeting the TCR CDR3 relied on the HTBI primer set. TCRdb independently ran MiXCR on the multiplex PCR reads; one entry per CDR3 protein. This repertoire shows about 400,000 distinct CDR3 sequences, approximately 25% found once; its top ten account for less than 85%. Absence of ophthalmopathy progression within 18 months defined stable Graves' hyperthyroidism. Orbital computed tomography, thyroid ultrasound, serum thyroxine and TRAb, and clinical symptoms together informed the diagnoses.

Sequenced input: blood. This chain uses TRBV6-1 with TRBJ2-3; 9 bases match TRBD2. The clonotype originates from a man aged 50-60 years with Graves' hyperthyroidism. The CDR3 is CAIFSGSYSTDTQYF. The DNA for the CDR3 is TGTGCCATCTTTAGCGGGAGCTATAGCACAGATACGCAGTATTTT.